This is a list of T cell receptor beta chains from one sample in a study of cytomegalovirus exposure and HLA in healthy donors. Profiled with immunoSEQ multiplex PCR; TCRdb holds only in-frame clones, not every one. The sample includes roughly 180,000 clones, roughly 77% of them seen just once. The sample taken for sequencing was PBMCs. These receptors were obtained from a woman in her twenties or thirties in good health and CMV-seronegative. Both conserved end residues are trimmed from each CDR3. The order of the fields is V gene, CDR3 protein.

TRBV7-3	ASSLTGTGGYEQY
TRBV5-1	ASSLISGIGQETQY
TRBV18	ASSPGNEQF
TRBV18	ASSDQGMNTEAF
TRBV10-3	AISEGGIPKFSGNTIY
TRBV12-5	ASGHGTVSEKLF
TRBV15	ATSTGLAGRETQY
TRBV11-1	ASSLELAGYTDTQY
TRBV5-1	ASSLGDTPRAYNEQF
TRBV21-1	ASSPRASGQYEQY
TRBV2	ASSEVRESPLH
TRBV5-6	ASSHRGDYNSPLH
TRBV9	ASSPQGLGPEKQY
TRBV19	ASSQHRGQGQPQH
TRBV4-1	ASSQPNRGTNTGELF
TRBV6-4	ASSVTLGDTEAF
TRBV5-6	ASSLTGGDGYT
TRBV4-1	ASSQSGTGNYGYT
TRBV30	AWSEDRNYEQY
TRBV6-1	ASRKIGGSGGYT
TRBV2	ASSERQGYQPQH
TRBV30	AWSVFGDTQY
TRBV5-6	ASSGDRDDGYT
TRBV7-9	ASSARDRGLYEQY
TRBV10-1	ASSERGDTQY
TRBV1	TSSQPGKTVNTEAF
TRBV10-1	ASSESWTSRTDTQY